The present entry profiles one T cell receptor beta chain with its context. Its cognate antigen is unknown. Vbeta (60) and Jbeta (13) primers were used in the PCR. Profiled with immunoSEQ multiplex PCR; TCRdb holds only in-frame clones, not every one. The sample has some 190,000 clones, roughly 86% seen once. This sample is drawn from a study of cytomegalovirus exposure and HLA in healthy donors. Study-level information: There were about 85 million unique TCRs (from HLA-typed donors) in an early data release. The study, taken as a whole, reports: Usually a TCR sequence was rare, but some public TCRs were found in many donors.

CDR1 is MNHEY, CDR2 SVGAGI, per germline. The V segment lost 6 bases and the J segment 7 bases; nucleotides outside the gene matches: 6. This CDR3 has 13 amino acids. This chain uses TRBV6-5 with TRBJ1-2, with TRBD1 identical over 9 bases. This receptor was obtained from a man between 35 and 55 years old in good health and CMV-seropositive. Sequenced: PBMCs. CDR3 nucleotide sequence: TGTGCCAGCAGCGAGACAGGGGGTCGTGGCTACACCTTC. As protein: CASSETGGRGYTF.